The 8 T cell receptor beta chains in this list originate from one sample, sequenced in a study of blood T cell repertoires in COVID-19. Repertoires were generated with immunoSEQ multiplex PCR, while TCRdb's copy carries only in-frame clones and drops some. The sample lists 75,000 to 100,000 clones, approximately 84% occurring once. Sequencing was performed on peripheral blood. The origin of the receptors is a woman older than 75 with acute or convalescent COVID-19.

This rearrangement joins TRBV19 to TRBJ1-1, with D unclear. V lost 6 bases and J lost 3, with 14 bases in between. This CDR3 has 14 amino acids. Germline CDR1 is LNHDA and CDR2 is SQIVND (reference sequence). The CDR3 coding sequence is TGTGCCAGTAGGGTCCGGGGTACCTACACTGAAGCTTTCTTT. This sequence encodes CASRVRGTYTEAFF.

The chain couples TRBV28 to TRBJ1-2, with D possibly matching TRBD1 (5 bases). CDR3 length: 14 amino acids. V shed 4 bases and J shed 2 bases, with 11 bases lying between them. Looked up from germline, CDR1 is MDHEN and CDR2 is SYDVKM. CDR3 in DNA: TGTGCCAGCAGTTCGGACGGACACAACTATGGCTACACCTTC. Its protein product is CASSSDGHNYGYTF.

This CDR3 reads CASSGPGLAGGLEQFF. The CDR3 coding sequence is TGTGCCAGTAGTGGACCGGGACTAGCGGGGGGGCTAGAGCAGTTCTTC. This chain links TRBV19 with TRBJ2-1; 16 bases are shared with TRBD2. This CDR3 has 16 residues. Germline lookup yields CDR1 LNHDA and CDR2 SQIVND (reference sequence). Trimming took 5 bases from V and 10 from J; bases not matched to a gene: 8.

The CDR3 loop is CASSQGQTGGGYTF. The CDR3 DNA follows: TGTGCCAGCAGCCAAGGACAGACCGGCGGAGGCTACACCTTC. This chain connects TRBV3-1 (or the pseudogene TRBV3-2) to TRBJ1-2; perhaps TRBD1 as D (5 bases). CDR3 length equals 14 residues. V lost 1 base, J lost 8 bases, and 14 bases lay in between. Germline CDR1 LGHDT, CDR2 YNNKEL (reference sequence).

The chain is built from TRBV4-3 and TRBJ2-3; 7 bases match TRBD2. The CDR3 spans 17 residues. With V trimmed by 0 bases and J by 0 bases, 6 bases remained unmatched. Germline CDR1 is LGHNA and CDR2 is YSLEER. The CDR3 DNA sequence: TGCGCCAGCAGCCAAGATCCCCTAGCGGCTAGCACAGATACGCAGTATTTT. This codes for CASSQDPLAASTDTQYF.

V is TRBV10-1 and J is TRBJ2-7, with D tentatively TRBD2 (6 bases). The germline V and J ends were trimmed by 9 bases and 3 bases, with 12 bases remaining between them. The CDR3 runs 12 residues. Germline CDR1 reads WNHNN; CDR2 reads SYGVQD (reference sequence). In DNA form, the CDR3 reads TGCGCCAGTCCGGGACTGCACTACGAGCAGTACGTC. Translated, it gives CASPGLHYEQYV.

The chain has TRBV12-1 and TRBJ2-3; the table calls TRBD1, which could not be checked here. TRBV12-1 is a pseudogene. The CDR3 has 15 residues. In DNA form, the CDR3 reads TGTGCCAGCAGCTTGGGCCCCGGAAGCACAGATACGCAGTATTTT. It is translated as CASSLGPGSTDTQYF.

The rearrangement joins TRBV7-6 to TRBJ2-5, with a tentative D call TRBD2 (6 bases). Germline CDR1 and CDR2: SGHVS and FNYEAQ. The CDR3 extends over 20 amino acids. V lost 2 bases, J lost 0 bases, and 25 bases lay in between. This CDR3 reads CASSLSEKKLASIYQETQYF. Written as DNA, the CDR3 is TGTGCCAGCAGCTTATCGGAAAAAAAACTAGCAAGCATTTACCAAGAGACCCAGTACTTC.